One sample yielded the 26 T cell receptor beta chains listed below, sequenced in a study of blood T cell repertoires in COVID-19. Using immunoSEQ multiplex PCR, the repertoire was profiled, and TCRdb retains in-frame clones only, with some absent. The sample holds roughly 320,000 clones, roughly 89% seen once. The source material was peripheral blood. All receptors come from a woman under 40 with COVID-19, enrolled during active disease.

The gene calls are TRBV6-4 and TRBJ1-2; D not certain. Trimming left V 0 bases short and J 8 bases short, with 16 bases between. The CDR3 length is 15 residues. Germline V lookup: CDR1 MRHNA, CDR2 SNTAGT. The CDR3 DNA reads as TGTGCCAGCAGTGACTCCCGCAGTTCGCCGGGGGGCTACACCTTC. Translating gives CASSDSRSSPGGYTF.

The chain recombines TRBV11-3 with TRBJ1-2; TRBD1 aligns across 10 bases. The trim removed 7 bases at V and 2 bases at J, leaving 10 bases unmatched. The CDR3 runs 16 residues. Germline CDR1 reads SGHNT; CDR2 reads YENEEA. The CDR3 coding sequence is TGTGCCAGCATCGAAAATGACAGGGGGCCGAACTATGGCTACACCTTC. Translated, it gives CASIENDRGPNYGYTF.

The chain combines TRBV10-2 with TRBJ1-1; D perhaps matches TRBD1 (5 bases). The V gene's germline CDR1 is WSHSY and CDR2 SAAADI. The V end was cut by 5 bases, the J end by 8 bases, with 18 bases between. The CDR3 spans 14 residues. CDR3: CASSLTQGGREAFF. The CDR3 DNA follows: TGCGCCAGCAGTCTGACCCAGGGTGGGCGGGAAGCTTTCTTT.

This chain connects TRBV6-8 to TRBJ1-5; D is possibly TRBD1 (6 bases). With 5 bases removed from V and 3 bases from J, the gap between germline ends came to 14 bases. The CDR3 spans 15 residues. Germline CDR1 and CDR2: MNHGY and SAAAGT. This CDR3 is CASSTPDRINQPQHF. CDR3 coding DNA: TGTGCCAGCAGTACACCCGACAGGATCAATCAGCCCCAGCATTTT.

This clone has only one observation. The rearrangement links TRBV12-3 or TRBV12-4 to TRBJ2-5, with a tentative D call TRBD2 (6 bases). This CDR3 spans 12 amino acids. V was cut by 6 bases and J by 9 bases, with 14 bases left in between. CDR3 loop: CASSISGRSQYF. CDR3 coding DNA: TGTGCCAGCAGCATTAGCGGTCGGTCCCAGTACTTC.

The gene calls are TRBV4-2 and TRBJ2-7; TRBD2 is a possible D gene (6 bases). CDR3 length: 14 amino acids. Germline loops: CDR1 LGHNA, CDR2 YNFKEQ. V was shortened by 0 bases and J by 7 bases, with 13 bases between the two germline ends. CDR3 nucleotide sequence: TGTGCCAGCAGCCAAGAAATGCGGGGATGGGAGCAGTACTTC. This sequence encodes CASSQEMRGWEQYF.

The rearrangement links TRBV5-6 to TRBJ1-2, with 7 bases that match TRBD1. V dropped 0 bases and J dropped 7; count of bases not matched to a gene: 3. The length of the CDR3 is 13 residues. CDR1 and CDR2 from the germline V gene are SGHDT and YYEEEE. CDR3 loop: CASSLAGGSGYTF. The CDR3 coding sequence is TGTGCCAGCAGCTTGGCAGGGGGGAGTGGCTACACCTTC.

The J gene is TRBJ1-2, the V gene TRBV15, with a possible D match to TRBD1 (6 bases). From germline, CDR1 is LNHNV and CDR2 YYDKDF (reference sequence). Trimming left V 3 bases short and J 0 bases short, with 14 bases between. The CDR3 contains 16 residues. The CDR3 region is CATSSGFGQSNYGYTF. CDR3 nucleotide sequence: TGTGCCACCAGCAGTGGATTTGGACAGTCTAACTATGGCTACACCTTC.

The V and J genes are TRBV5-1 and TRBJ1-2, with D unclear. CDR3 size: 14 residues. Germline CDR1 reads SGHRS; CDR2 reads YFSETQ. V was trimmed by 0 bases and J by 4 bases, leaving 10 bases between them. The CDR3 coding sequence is TGCGCCAGCAGCTTGGCGGAGGGCGGCTATGGCTACACCTTC. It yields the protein CASSLAEGGYGYTF.

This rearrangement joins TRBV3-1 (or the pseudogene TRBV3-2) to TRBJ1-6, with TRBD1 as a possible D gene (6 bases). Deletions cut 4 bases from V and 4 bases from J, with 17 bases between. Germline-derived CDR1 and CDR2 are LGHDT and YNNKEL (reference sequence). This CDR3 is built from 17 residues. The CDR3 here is CASSRIPGGHYNSPLHF. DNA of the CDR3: TGTGCCAGCAGCCGGATTCCGGGGGGACATTATAATTCACCCCTCCACTTT.

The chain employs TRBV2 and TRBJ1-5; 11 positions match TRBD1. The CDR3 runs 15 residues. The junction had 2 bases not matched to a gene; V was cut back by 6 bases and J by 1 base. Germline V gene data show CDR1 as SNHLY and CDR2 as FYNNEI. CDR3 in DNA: TGTGCCAGCAGCGGACAGGGGGCAAGCAATCAGCCCCAGCATTTT. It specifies CASSGQGASNQPQHF.

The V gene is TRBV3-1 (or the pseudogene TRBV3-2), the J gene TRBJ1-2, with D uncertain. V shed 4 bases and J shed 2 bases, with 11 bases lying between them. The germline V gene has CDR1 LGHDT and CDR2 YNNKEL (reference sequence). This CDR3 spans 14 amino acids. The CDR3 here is CASSPQPGNYGYTF. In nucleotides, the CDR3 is TGTGCCAGCAGCCCCCAGCCGGGGAACTATGGCTACACCTTC.

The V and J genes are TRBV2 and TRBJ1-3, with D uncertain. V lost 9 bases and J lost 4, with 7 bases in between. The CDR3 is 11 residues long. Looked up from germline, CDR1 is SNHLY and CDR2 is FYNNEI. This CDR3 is CASVEGNTIYF. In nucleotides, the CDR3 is TGTGCCAGTGTGGAGGGAAACACCATATATTTT.

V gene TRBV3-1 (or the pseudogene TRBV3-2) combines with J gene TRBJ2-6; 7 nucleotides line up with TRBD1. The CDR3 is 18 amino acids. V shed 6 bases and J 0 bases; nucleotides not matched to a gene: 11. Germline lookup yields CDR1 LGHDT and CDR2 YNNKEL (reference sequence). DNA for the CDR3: TGTGCCAGCAGAAATCTACAGGGGTCAGGCTCTGGGGCCAACGTCCTGACTTTC. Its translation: CASRNLQGSGSGANVLTF.

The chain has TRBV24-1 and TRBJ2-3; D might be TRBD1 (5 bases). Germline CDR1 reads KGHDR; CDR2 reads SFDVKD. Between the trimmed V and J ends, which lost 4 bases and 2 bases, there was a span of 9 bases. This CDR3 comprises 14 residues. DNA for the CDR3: TGTGCCACCAGTGACCGGACACTCACAGATACGCAGTATTTT. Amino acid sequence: CATSDRTLTDTQYF.

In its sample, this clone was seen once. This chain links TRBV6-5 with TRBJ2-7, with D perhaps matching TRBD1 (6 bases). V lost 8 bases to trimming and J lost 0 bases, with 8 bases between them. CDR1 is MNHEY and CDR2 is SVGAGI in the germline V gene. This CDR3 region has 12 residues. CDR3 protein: CASGGNSYEQYV. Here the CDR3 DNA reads TGTGCCAGCGGGGGCAACTCCTACGAGCAGTACGTC.

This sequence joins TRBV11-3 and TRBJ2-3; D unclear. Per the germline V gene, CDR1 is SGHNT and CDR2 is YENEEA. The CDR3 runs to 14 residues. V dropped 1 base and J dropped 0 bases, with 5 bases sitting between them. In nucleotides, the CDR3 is TGTGCCAGCAGCTTAGCGTCTAGCACAGATACGCAGTATTTT. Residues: CASSLASSTDTQYF.

CDR3: CASTLAAHSTDTQYF. The CDR3 DNA sequence: TGTGCCAGCACCCTAGCGGCTCATAGCACAGATACGCAGTATTTT. This chain joins TRBV27 and TRBJ2-3, with 7 nucleotides matching TRBD2. The V gene's germline CDR1 is MNHEY and CDR2 SMNVEV (reference sequence). After removal of 7 bases from V and 0 bases from J, the junction contained 7 bases not matched to a gene. This CDR3 is built from 15 residues.

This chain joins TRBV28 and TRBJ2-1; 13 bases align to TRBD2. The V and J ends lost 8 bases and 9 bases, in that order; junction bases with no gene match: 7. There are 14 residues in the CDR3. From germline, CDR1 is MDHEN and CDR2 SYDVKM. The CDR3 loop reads CASQLAGGAFEQFF. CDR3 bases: TGTGCCAGCCAACTAGCGGGGGGGGCTTTTGAGCAGTTCTTC. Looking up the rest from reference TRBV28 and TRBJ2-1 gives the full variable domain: DVKVTQSSRYLVKRTGEKVFLECVQDMDHENMFWYRQDPGLGLRLIYFSYDVKMKEKGDIPEGYSVSREKKERFSLILESASTNQTSMYLCASQLAGGAFEQFFGPGTRLTVL.

CDR3 sequence: CASSLWALNSPLHF. In DNA form, the CDR3 reads TGTGCCAGCAGCTTATGGGCCTTAAATTCACCCCTCCACTTT. The genes are TRBV5-4 and TRBJ1-6, with D unresolved. V lost 2 bases and J 7 bases, leaving 10 bases between the germline ends. Germline-derived CDR1 and CDR2 are SGHNT and YYREEE (reference sequence). There are 14 residues in the CDR3.

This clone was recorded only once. The CDR3 is CASSSGPTGEGGYTF. The CDR3 DNA follows: TGTGCCAGCAGTTCTGGACCGACAGGGGAGGGTGGCTACACCTTC. The V call is TRBV6-6, the J call TRBJ1-2, with 8 nucleotides matching TRBD1. Looked up from germline, CDR1 is MNHNY and CDR2 is SVGAGI (reference sequence). J gave up 7 bases and V 4 bases, and 11 bases lay outside the gene matches. The CDR3 sequence is 15 residues long.

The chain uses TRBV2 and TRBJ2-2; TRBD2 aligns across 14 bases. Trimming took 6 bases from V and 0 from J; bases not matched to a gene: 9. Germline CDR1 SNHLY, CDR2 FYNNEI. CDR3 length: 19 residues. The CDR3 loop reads CASRHPGLAGATNTGELFF. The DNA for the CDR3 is TGTGCCAGCAGGCATCCGGGACTAGCGGGGGCCACGAACACCGGGGAGCTGTTTTTT.

The CDR3 is CASSEWGGGTEAFF. As DNA, the CDR3 is TGTGCCAGCAGTGAATGGGGCGGGGGCACTGAAGCTTTCTTT. The rearrangement joins TRBV25-1 to TRBJ1-1, with TRBD1 as a possible D gene (5 bases). This CDR3 has 14 residues. Germline V CDR1 and CDR2: MGHDK, SYGVNS. Trimming removed 1 base at V and 4 bases at J, with 10 bases between.

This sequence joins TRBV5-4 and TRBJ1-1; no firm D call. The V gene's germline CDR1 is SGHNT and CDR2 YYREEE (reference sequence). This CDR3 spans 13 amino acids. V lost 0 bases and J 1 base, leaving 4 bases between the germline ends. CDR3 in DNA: TGTGCCAGCAGCTTGGAAGCGAACACTGAAGCTTTCTTT. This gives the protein CASSLEANTEAFF.

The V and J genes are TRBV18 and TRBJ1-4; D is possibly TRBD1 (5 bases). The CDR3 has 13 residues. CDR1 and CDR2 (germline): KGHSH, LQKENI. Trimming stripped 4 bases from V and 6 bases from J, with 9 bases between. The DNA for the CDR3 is TGTGCCAGCTCACGACAGCATTATGAAAAACTGTTTTTT. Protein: CASSRQHYEKLFF.

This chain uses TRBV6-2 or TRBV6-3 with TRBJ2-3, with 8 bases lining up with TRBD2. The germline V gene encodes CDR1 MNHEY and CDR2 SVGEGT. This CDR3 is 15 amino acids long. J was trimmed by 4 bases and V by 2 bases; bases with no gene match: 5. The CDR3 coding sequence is TGTGCCAGCAGTTACATCGGGGGGGGCTCAGATACGCAGTATTTT. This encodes CASSYIGGGSDTQYF.